Presented here are 20 T cell receptor beta chains from one specimen sequenced in a study of cytotoxic CD8 clonotypes in ibrutinib-treated CLL. The assay was immunoSEQ multiplex PCR, and TCRdb's table has in-frame clones only and misses some. Of fewer than 20,000 clones in the sample, approximately 64% were seen once. The source material was PBMCs, sampled after 12 months of ibrutinib treatment. Receptor source: a human donor with chronic lymphocytic leukemia.

The rearrangement links TRBV10-3 to TRBJ1-5, with 7 bases matching TRBD1. The V gene end was trimmed by 10 bases and the J gene end by 2 bases; junction bases not matched to a gene: 14. CDR3 length: 16 residues. From germline, CDR1 is ENHRY and CDR2 SYGVKD. The CDR3 loop is CATGGGAVGGNQPQHF. Written as DNA, the CDR3 is TGTGCCACAGGGGGAGGGGCCGTAGGAGGCAATCAGCCCCAGCATTTT.

The V call is TRBV29-1, the J call TRBJ2-3; possibly TRBD1 for D (6 bases). V lost 6 bases and J lost 1, with 20 bases in between. Per germline, CDR1 SQVTM and CDR2 ANQGSEA. This CDR3 is 16 amino acids long. The CDR3 DNA is TGCAGCGTCCTGTTTACTTTGGACAGAGGCACAGATACGCAGTATTTT. It yields the protein CSVLFTLDRGTDTQYF.

The V and J genes are TRBV28 and TRBJ1-2; a possible D gene is TRBD1 (5 bases). Germline CDR1 MDHEN, CDR2 SYDVKM. CDR3 length: 12 residues. Trimming pared 6 bases from V and 4 bases from J, leaving 9 bases between. CDR3 loop: CASRSGSYGYTF. The CDR3 nucleotides are TGTGCCAGCAGGTCAGGGTCCTATGGCTACACCTTC.

The genes are TRBV30 and TRBJ2-1; D ambiguous. The V gene lost 5 bases and the J gene lost 0 bases, with 11 bases spanning the gap. The CDR3 totals 14 residues. Germline CDR1 GTSNPN, CDR2 SVGIG (reference sequence). The CDR3 region is CAWVVASSYNEQFF. The CDR3 bases are TGTGCCTGGGTCGTTGCGAGCTCCTACAATGAGCAGTTCTTC.

This clone was recorded a few times. The chain joins TRBV6-6 to TRBJ2-7, with a weak D call TRBD2 (5 bases). The ends were cut back, 7 bases at V and 2 bases at J, with 12 bases in the middle. This CDR3 region has 13 residues. Germline V gene data show CDR1 as MNHNY and CDR2 as SVGAGI (reference sequence). CDR3: CASMVGVAYEQYF. In DNA form, the CDR3 reads TGTGCCAGCATGGTGGGAGTGGCCTACGAGCAGTACTTC.

The chain joins TRBV29-1 to TRBJ2-1, with 7 positions matching TRBD2. CDR1 SQVTM and CDR2 ANQGSEA come from the germline V gene. V shed 4 bases and J 3 bases; nucleotides not matched to a gene: 6. The CDR3 length is 14 residues. CDR3 in DNA: TGCAGCGTTGGAATTAGCGGGTTCTACAATGAGCAGTTCTTC. Translating gives CSVGISGFYNEQFF.

The J gene is TRBJ1-5, the V gene TRBV28; a possible D gene is TRBD1 (6 bases). V dropped 3 bases and J dropped 7 bases, with 10 bases sitting between them. Germline V gene sequence: CDR1 MDHEN, CDR2 SYDVKM. This CDR3 is built from 13 residues. The CDR3 nucleotides are TGTGCCAGCAGTTTCTTCGGGGGCCAGCCCCAGCATTTT. Its protein product is CASSFFGGQPQHF.

This clone was detected only a few times. This chain uses TRBV4-1 with TRBJ2-7; possibly TRBD2 for D (6 bases). The CDR3 spans 16 residues. Deletions cut 1 base from V and 0 bases from J, with 13 bases between. From germline, CDR1 is MGHRA and CDR2 YSYEKL. The CDR3 here is CASSQAHGGTSYEQYF. CDR3 DNA sequence: TGCGCCAGCAGCCAAGCTCACGGGGGTACCTCCTACGAGCAGTACTTC.

Only one count was recorded for this clone. CDR3 sequence reads: CASSYPSGNEQFF. The DNA for the CDR3 is TGTGCCAGCAGCTATCCTAGCGGGAATGAGCAGTTCTTC. The V call is TRBV11-3, the J call TRBJ2-1; 8 positions agree with TRBD2. The CDR3 contains 13 residues. The germline V gene has CDR1 SGHNT and CDR2 YENEEA. J gave up 7 bases and V 4 bases, and 3 bases lay outside the gene matches.

The chain carries TRBV4-2 and TRBJ1-3; the D gene is possibly TRBD1 (6 bases). The CDR3 has 17 residues. Trimming took 5 bases from V and 0 from J, leaving 17 bases between them. CDR1 LGHNA and CDR2 YNFKEQ come from the germline V gene. Here the CDR3 DNA reads TGTGCCAGCAGCTCGCGGCAGGGGTCGAGCTCTGGAAACACCATATATTTT. It translates to CASSSRQGSSSGNTIYF.

The rearrangement joins TRBV5-1 to TRBJ2-7; no reliable D call. CDR1 is SGHRS, CDR2 YFSETQ, per germline. CDR3 length: 13 residues. The V gene lost 0 bases and the J gene lost 5 bases, with 9 bases spanning the gap. The CDR3 coding sequence is TGCGCCAGCAGCTTGGGAGTTCTGAACGAGCAGTACTTC. Translated, it gives CASSLGVLNEQYF. Complete variable domain (other parts from reference TRBV5-1 and TRBJ2-7): KAGVTQTPRYLIKTRGQQVTLSCSPISGHRSVSWYQQTPGQGLQFLFEYFSETQRNKGNFPGRFSGRQFSNSRSEMNVSTLELGDSALYLCASSLGVLNEQYFGPGTRLTVT.

The rearrangement uses TRBV6-1 and TRBJ2-7; perhaps TRBD1 as D (6 bases). Trimming cost V 5 bases and J 5 bases, with 19 bases left between them. Germline V lookup: CDR1 MNHNS, CDR2 SASEGT. This CDR3 region has 15 residues. CDR3 sequence (DNA): TGTGCCAGCAGTAAGAAAGTGGGGGCGCGGAACGAGCAGTACTTC. Translated: CASSKKVGARNEQYF.

This clone was observed a few times. This rearrangement joins TRBV30 to TRBJ1-1, with TRBD1 matching 7 bases. This CDR3 comprises 15 residues. V shed 3 bases, J shed 0 bases, and the junction held 7 bases outside the gene matches. CDR1 and CDR2 from the germline V gene are GTSNPN and SVGIG (reference sequence). CDR3 bases: TGTGCCTGGAGCCGGACAGGAGATATGAACACTGAAGCTTTCTTT. Translation gives CAWSRTGDMNTEAFF. Full variable domain (missing parts from reference TRBV30 and TRBJ1-1): SQTIHQWPATLVQPVGSPLSLECTVEGTSNPNLYWYRQAAGRGLQLLFYSVGIGQISSEVPQNLSASRPQDRQFILSSKKLLLSDSGFYLCAWSRTGDMNTEAFFGQGTRLTVV.

This chain joins TRBV6-1 and TRBJ2-7, with TRBD1 matching over 7 bases. This CDR3 comprises 15 residues. V dropped 2 bases and J dropped 6; count of bases not matched to a gene: 10. Germline-derived CDR1 and CDR2 are MNHNS and SASEGT. This chain's CDR3 is CASSEYPGGSGEQYF. DNA for the CDR3: TGTGCCAGCAGTGAATACCCAGGGGGATCGGGCGAGCAGTACTTC.

The V gene is TRBV6-5, the J gene TRBJ1-2; D is uncertain. The length of the CDR3 is 11 residues. CDR1 MNHEY and CDR2 SVGAGI come from the germline V gene. Trimming left V 6 bases short and J 3 bases short, with 5 bases between. The CDR3 coding sequence is TGTGCCAGCAGGCAGGACTATGGCTACACCTTC. Translating gives CASRQDYGYTF.

The chain couples TRBV7-2 to TRBJ2-1, with 14 bases matching TRBD2. Germline V gene lookup returns CDR1 SGHTA and CDR2 FQGNSA. Trimming at V came to 6 bases and at J to 12 bases, leaving 7 bases not matched to a gene. The CDR3 length is 14 residues. CDR3 sequence reads: CASRPGLAGVRQFF. The CDR3 region has the DNA TGTGCCAGCAGGCCGGGACTAGCGGGAGTAAGGCAGTTCTTC. The whole variable domain, remainder taken from reference TRBV7-2 and TRBJ2-1, is GAGVSQSPSNKVTEKGKDVELRCDPISGHTALYWYRQSLGQGLEFLIYFQGNSAPDKSGLPSDRFSAERTGGSVSTLTIQRTQQEDSAVYLCASRPGLAGVRQFFGPGTRLTVL.

The chain uses TRBV9 and TRBJ1-2; 8 positions agree with TRBD1. Germline V CDR1 and CDR2: SGDLS, YYNGEE. Trimming at V came to 3 bases and at J to 4 bases, leaving 5 bases not matched to a gene. This CDR3 has 14 amino acids. The CDR3 DNA is TGTGCCAGCAGCGGCGGACAGGGCAGCTATGGCTACACCTTC. The encoded protein is CASSGGQGSYGYTF.

This chain joins TRBV28 and TRBJ2-7, with 8 nucleotides matching TRBD1. The CDR3 has 14 amino acids. Looked up from germline, CDR1 is MDHEN and CDR2 is SYDVKM. V shed 2 bases, J shed 5 bases, and the junction held 5 bases outside the gene matches. The CDR3 DNA is TGTGCCAGCAGTTTACAGGGGGCCATCCACGAGCAGTACTTC. This encodes CASSLQGAIHEQYF.

CDR3 nucleotide sequence: TGTGCCAGCAGTTTGGGACAGGGGAGCTCTGGAAACACCATATATTTT. Translated: CASSLGQGSSGNTIYF. The V gene is TRBV25-1, the J gene TRBJ1-3; 10 bases are shared with TRBD1. The CDR3 contains 16 residues. The germline V gene encodes CDR1 MGHDK and CDR2 SYGVNS. J was trimmed by 0 bases and V by 5 bases; bases with no gene match: 4.

This clone was recorded a few times. This chain connects TRBV2 to TRBJ2-3, with D hard to call. The CDR3 spans 17 residues. CDR1 and CDR2 (germline): SNHLY, FYNNEI. V was shortened by 0 bases and J by 2 bases, with 15 bases between the two germline ends. The CDR3, as DNA: TGTGCCAGCAGTGAAGCGGGGTTCGCCCTCCCCACAGATACGCAGTATTTT. This sequence encodes CASSEAGFALPTDTQYF.